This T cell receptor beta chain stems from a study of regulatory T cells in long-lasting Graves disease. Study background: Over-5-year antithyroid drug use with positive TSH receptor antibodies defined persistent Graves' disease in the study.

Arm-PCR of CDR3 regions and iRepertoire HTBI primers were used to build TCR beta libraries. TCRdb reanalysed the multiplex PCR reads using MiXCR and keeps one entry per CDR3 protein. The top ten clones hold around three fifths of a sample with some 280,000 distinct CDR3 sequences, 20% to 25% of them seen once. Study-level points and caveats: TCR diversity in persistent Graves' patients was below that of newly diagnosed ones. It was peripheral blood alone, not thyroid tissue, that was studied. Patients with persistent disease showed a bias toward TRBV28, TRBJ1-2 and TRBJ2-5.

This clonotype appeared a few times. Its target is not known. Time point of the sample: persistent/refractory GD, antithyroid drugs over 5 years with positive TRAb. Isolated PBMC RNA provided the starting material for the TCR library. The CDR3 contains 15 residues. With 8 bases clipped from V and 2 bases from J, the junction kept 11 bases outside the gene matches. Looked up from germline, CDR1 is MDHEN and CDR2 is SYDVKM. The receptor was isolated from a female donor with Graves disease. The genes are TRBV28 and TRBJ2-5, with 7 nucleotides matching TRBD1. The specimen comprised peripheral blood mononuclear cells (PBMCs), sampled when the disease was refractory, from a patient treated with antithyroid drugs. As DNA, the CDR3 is TGTGCCAGCGCTTTCGAAGGACAGGTACAAGAGACCCAGTACTTC. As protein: CASAFEGQVQETQYF.